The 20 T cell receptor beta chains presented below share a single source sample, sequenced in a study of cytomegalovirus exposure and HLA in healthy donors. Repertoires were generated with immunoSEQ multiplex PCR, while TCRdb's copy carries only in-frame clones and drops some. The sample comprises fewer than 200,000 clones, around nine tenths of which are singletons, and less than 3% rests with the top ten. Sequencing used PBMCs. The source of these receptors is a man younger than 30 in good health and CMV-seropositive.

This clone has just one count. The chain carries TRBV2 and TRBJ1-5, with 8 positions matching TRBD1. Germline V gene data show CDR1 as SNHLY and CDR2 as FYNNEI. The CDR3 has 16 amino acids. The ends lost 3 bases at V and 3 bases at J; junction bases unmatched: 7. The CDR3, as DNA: TGTGCCAGCAGTGAGTCAGGGGGCTGGAACAATCAGCCCCAGCATTTT. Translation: CASSESGGWNNQPQHF.

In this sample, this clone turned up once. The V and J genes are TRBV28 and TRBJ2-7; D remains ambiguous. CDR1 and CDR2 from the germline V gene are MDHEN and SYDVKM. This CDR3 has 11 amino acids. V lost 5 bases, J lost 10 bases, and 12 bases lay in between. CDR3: CASSTRQAQYF. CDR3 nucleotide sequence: TGTGCCAGCAGTACGCGACAAGCCCAGTACTTC.

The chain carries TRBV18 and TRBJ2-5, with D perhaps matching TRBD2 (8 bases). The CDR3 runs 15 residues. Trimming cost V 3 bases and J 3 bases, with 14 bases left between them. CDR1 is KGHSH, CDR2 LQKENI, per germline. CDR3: CASSPFSGTEETQYF. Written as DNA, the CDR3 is TGTGCCAGCTCACCGTTTAGCGGGACAGAAGAGACCCAGTACTTC.

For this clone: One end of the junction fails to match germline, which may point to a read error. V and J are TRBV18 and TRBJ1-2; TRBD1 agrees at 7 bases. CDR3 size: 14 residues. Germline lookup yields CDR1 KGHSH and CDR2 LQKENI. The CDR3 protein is CASSPTGANNGYTF. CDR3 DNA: TGTGCCAGCTCACCTACAGGGGCTAACAATGGCTACACCTTC. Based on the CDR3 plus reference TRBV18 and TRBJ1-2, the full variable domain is NAGVMQNPRHLVRRRGQEARLRCSPMKGHSHVYWYRQLPEEGLKFMVYLQKENIIDESGMPKERFSAEFPKEGPSILRIQQVVRGDSAAYFCASSPTGANNGYTFGSGTRLTVV.

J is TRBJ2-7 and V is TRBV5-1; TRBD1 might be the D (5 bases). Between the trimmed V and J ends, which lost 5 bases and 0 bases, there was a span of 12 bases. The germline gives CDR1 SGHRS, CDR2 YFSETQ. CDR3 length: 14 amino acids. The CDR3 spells CASRVGTGSYEQYF. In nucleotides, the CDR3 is TGCGCCAGCAGGGTGGGAACAGGCTCCTACGAGCAGTACTTC.

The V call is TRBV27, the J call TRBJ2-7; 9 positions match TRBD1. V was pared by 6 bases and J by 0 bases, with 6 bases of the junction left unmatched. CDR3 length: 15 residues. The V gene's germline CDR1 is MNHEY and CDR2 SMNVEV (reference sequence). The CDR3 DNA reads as TGTGCCAGCAGATCGGGACAGGGTTCCTCCTACGAGCAGTACTTC. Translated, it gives CASRSGQGSSYEQYF.

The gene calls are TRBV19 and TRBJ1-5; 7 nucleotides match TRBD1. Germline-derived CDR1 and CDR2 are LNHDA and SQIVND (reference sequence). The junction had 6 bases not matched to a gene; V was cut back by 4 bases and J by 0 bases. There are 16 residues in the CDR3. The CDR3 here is CASSRDRLYSNQPQHF. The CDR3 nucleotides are TGTGCCAGTAGTAGGGACAGACTATATAGCAATCAGCCCCAGCATTTT.

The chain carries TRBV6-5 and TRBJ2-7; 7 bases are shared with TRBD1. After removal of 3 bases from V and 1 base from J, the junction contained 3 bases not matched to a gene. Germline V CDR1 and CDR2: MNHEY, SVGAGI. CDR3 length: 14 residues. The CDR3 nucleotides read TGTGCCAGCAGTTATATGGACAGGTCCTACGAGCAGTACTTC. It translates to CASSYMDRSYEQYF.

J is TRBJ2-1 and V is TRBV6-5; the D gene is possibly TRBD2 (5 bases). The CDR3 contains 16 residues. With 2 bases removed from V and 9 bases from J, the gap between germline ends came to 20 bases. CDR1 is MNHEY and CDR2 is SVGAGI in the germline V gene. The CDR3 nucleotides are TGTGCCAGCAGTTACGGTCGCCCGGGGTTCTTGGGTGAGCAGTTCTTC. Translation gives CASSYGRPGFLGEQFF.

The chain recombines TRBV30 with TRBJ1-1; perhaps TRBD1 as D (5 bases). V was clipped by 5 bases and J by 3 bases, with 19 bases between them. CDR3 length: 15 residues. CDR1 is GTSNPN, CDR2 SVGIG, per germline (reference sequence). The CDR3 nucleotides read TGTGCCTGGGTTAGACAGCCTCCATGGGACACTGAAGCTTTCTTT. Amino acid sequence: CAWVRQPPWDTEAFF.

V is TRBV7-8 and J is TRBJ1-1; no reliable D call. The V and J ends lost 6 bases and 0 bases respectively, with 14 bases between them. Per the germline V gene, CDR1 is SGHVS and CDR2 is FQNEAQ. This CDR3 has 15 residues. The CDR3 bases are TGTGCCAGCAGGACATCCGGAACCATGAACACTGAAGCTTTCTTT. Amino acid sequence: CASRTSGTMNTEAFF.

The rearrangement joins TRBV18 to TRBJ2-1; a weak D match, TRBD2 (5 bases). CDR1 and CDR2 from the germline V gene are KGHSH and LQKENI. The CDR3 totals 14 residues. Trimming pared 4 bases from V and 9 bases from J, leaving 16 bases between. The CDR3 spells CASSQMAEVGEQFF. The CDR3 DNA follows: TGTGCCAGCTCACAAATGGCGGAGGTGGGTGAGCAGTTCTTC. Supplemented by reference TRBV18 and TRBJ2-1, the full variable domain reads NAGVMQNPRHLVRRRGQEARLRCSPMKGHSHVYWYRQLPEEGLKFMVYLQKENIIDESGMPKERFSAEFPKEGPSILRIQQVVRGDSAAYFCASSQMAEVGEQFFGPGTRLTVL.

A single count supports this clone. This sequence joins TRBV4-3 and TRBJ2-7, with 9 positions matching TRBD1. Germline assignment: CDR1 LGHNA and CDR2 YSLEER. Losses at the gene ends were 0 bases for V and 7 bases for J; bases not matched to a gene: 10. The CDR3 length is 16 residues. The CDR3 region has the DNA TGCGCCAGCAGCCAAGAAGGGACAGGGACCTCGTGGGAGCAGTACTTC. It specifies CASSQEGTGTSWEQYF.

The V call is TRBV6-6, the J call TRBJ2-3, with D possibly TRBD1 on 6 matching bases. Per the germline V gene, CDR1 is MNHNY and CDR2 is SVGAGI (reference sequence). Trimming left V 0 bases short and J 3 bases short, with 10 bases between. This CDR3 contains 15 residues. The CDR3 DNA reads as TGTGCCAGCAGTTACTCGGGGGCCCGGACAGATACGCAGTATTTT. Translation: CASSYSGARTDTQYF.

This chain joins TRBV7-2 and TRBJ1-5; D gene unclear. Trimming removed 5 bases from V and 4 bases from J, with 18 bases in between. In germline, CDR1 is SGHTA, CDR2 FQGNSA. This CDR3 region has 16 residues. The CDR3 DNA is TGTGCCAGCAGCCCGGATCTAGGTCGAGTTAATCAGCCCCAGCATTTT. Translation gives CASSPDLGRVNQPQHF.

CDR3 nucleotides: TGTGCCAGCAGTCTACAGGGAGAGCAGCCCCAGCATTTT. This gives the protein CASSLQGEQPQHF. The V call is TRBV27, the J call TRBJ1-5, with D possibly TRBD1 on 6 matching bases. The CDR3 is made up of 13 amino acids. V was shortened by 5 bases and J by 7 bases, with 12 bases between the two germline ends. The germline CDR1 and CDR2 sequences are MNHEY and SMNVEV (reference sequence).

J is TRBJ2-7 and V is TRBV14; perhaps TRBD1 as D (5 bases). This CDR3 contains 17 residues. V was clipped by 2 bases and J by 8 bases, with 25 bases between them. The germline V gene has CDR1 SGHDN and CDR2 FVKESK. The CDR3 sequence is CASSQNPYRPAGLKQYF. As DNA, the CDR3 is TGTGCCAGCAGCCAAAACCCTTACCGCCCCGCAGGGCTTAAGCAGTACTTC.

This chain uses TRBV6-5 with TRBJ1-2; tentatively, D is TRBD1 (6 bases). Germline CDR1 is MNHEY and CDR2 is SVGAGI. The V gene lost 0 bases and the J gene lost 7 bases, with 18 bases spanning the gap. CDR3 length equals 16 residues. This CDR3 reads CASSYSTQGPRGGYTF. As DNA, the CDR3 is TGTGCCAGCAGTTACTCGACCCAGGGGCCGCGCGGTGGCTACACCTTC.

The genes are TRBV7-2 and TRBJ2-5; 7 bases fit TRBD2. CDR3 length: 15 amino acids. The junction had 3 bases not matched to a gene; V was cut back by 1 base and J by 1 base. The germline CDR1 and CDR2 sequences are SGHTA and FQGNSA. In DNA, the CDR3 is TGTGCCAGCAGCTTAGTAGCGGGCCCCCAAGAGACCCAGTACTTC. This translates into CASSLVAGPQETQYF.

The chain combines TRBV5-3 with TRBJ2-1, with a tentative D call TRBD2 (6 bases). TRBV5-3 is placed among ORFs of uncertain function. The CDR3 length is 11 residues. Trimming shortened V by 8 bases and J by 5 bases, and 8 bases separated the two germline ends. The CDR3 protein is CASGGNNEQFF. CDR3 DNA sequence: TGTGCCAGCGGCGGGAACAATGAGCAGTTCTTC.